This T cell receptor beta chain was retrieved from a study of T cell repertoires in cytomegalovirus infection. On the study more broadly: Indications of both CMV infection and matching HLA type were provided by public TCR beta signatures.

TCRdb itself ran the reads through MiXCR, one entry per CDR3 protein. This table holds 250,000 to 300,000 distinct CDR3 sequences, roughly a fifth found once. Study-wide points: The ex vivo response showed dominance by HLA-C-restricted CMV-specific TCR beta clonotypes.

For this clonotype: Its antigen is as yet unknown.

Material: cultured PBMCs, obtained from culture after CMV antigen stimulation. The source of this sequence is a human donor in good health (CMV status not recorded). Some clones in this sample may be carry-over from other donors' samples.

The chain's CDR3 is CASSARTGGAYNEQFF. CDR3 sequence (DNA): TGTGCCAGCAGCGCACGGACAGGGGGCGCCTACAATGAGCAGTTCTTC. The chain employs TRBV13 and TRBJ2-1; 11 bases are a match to TRBD1. The ends lost 5 bases at V and 2 bases at J; junction bases unmatched: 5. The CDR3 spans 16 residues. Germline-derived CDR1 and CDR2 are PRHDT and FYEKMQ (reference sequence).